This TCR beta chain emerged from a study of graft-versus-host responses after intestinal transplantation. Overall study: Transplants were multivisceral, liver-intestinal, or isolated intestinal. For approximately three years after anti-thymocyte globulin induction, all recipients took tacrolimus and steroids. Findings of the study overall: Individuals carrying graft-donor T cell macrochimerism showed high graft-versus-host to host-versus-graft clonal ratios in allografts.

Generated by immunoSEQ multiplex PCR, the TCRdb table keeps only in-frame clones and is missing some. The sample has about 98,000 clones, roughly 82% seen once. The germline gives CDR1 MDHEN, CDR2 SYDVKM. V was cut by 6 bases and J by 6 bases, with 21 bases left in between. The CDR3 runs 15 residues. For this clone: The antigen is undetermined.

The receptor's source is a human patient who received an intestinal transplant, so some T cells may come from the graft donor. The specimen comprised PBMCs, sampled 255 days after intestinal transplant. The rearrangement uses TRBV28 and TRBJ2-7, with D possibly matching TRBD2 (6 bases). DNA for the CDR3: TGTGCCAGCAGGACTGCGGGGCCGAAAAGCACCGAGCAGTACGTC. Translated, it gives CASRTAGPKSTEQYV.